The clone carrying this T cell receptor beta chain was counted a single time. The antigen is unknown. The data are from a study of T-cell memory formation after mild COVID-19. Study summary: There were largely donor-specific TCR clusters. The study's findings and limits: Clones shrinking from day 15 to 85 showed even CD4/CD8 mixes; later expanders tilted CD4+. Mostly located in CM and EM were contracting CD4+ clones, with contracting CD8+ clones located in EMRA.

V lost 0 bases and J 2 bases, leaving 14 bases between the germline ends. The CDR3 runs to 15 residues. Germline CDR1 and CDR2: SQVTM and ANQGSEA. Libraries for TCRalpha and TCRbeta carried sample barcodes and unique molecular identifiers via 5'RACE. TCRdb called the 5' RACE reads again in MiXCR, with one record for every CDR3 protein. The table has about 390,000 distinct CDR3 sequences, 16% seen once. This receptor was identified in a man aged 18 to 29 who had mild COVID-19 (a few samples of this study predate the infection). Cell type and time point are not known. The chain is built from TRBV29-1 and TRBJ2-7; D gene uncertain. The sample taken for sequencing was PBMCs or a T cell subset sorted from them (not recorded which). CDR3 sequence reads: CSVEDQGTVPYEQYF. The CDR3, as DNA: TGCAGCGTTGAAGATCAAGGCACAGTCCCCTACGAGCAGTACTTC.